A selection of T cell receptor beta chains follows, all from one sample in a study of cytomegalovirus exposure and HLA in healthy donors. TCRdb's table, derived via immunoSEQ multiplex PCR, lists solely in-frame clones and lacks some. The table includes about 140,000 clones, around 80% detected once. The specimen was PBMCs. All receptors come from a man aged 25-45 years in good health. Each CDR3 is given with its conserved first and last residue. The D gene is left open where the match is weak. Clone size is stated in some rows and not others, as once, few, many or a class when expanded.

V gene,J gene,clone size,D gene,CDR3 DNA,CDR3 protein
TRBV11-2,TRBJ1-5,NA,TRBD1,TGTGCCAGCAGCCCAGGACAGGGAAATCAGCCCCAGCATTTT,CASSPGQGNQPQHF
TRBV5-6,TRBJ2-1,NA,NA,TGTGCCAGTACCACAGGGAATGAGCAGTTCTTC,CASTTGNEQFF
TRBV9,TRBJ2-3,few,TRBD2,TGTGCCAGCAGCCTAGCGGTTCCTAGCACAGATACGCAGTATTTT,CASSLAVPSTDTQYF
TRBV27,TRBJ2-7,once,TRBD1,TGTGCCAGCAGTTTGGTGGGGTTCGGGGGACAGGGGGCCTACGAGCAGTACTTC,CASSLVGFGGQGAYEQYF
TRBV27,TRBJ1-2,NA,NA,TGTGCCAGCAGTTTATTTGGGGGCGACTATGGCTACACCTTC,CASSLFGGDYGYTF
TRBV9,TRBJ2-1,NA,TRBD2,TGTGCCAGCACTTTGGGACTAGCGCAATACAATGAGCAGTTCTTC,CASTLGLAQYNEQFF
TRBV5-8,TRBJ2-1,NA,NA,TGTGCCAGCAGCCCGGGTGACCTAGCGGAGCAGTTCTTC,CASSPGDLAEQFF
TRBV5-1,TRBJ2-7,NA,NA,TGCGCCAGCACCCCGGGGGGCAGTTACGAGCAGTACTTC,CASTPGGSYEQYF
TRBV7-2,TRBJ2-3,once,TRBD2,TGTGCCAGCAGCCCGGGGGGGCTCACAGATACGCAGTATTTT,CASSPGGLTDTQYF
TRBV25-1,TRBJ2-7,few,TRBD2,TGTGCCTCTCTGGCTAGCGGGAGTAGGTACGAGCAGTACTTC,CASLASGSRYEQYF
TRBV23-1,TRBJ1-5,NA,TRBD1,TGCGCCAGCAGTCAACCGAACACAGGGGGCAATCAGCCCCAGCATTTT,CASSQPNTGGNQPQHF
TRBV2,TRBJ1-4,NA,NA,TGTGCCAGCTATGACAGGTTTAATGAAAAACTGTTTTTT,CASYDRFNEKLFF
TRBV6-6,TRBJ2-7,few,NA,TGTGCCAGCAGTTACGTCAGGTCCTACGAGCAGTACTTC,CASSYVRSYEQYF
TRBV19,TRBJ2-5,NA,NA,TGTGCCAGCAAGAGGGTCCAAGAGACCCAGTACTTC,CASKRVQETQYF
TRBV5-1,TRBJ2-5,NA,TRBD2,TGCGCCAGCAGCTTGGTGGCTAGCGGGAGGGTGACCCAGTACTTC,CASSLVASGRVTQYF
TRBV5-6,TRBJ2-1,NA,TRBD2,TGTGCCAGCAGCTTAAGGGGGACTAGGAAAAACAATGAGCAGTTCTTC,CASSLRGTRKNNEQFF
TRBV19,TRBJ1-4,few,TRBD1,TGTGCCAGTAGTAAAGCCGGGACAGTGAGTGAAAAACTGTTTTTT,CASSKAGTVSEKLFF
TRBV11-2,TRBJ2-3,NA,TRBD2,TGTGCCAGCAGCCGACGGACTAGCGATTCCACAGATACGCAGTATTTT,CASSRRTSDSTDTQYF
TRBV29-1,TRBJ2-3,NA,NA,TGCAGCGCAGCCGGGCAGGGCTCAGATACGCAGTATTTT,CSAAGQGSDTQYF
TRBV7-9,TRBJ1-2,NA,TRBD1,TGTTCCAGCAGCCTACAGGGGGCCCCGTATGGCTACACCTTC,CSSSLQGAPYGYTF
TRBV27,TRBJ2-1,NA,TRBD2,TGTGCCAGCAGTCCTTTAGCGGGAGGGCCGATATACAATGAGCAGTTCTTC,CASSPLAGGPIYNEQFF
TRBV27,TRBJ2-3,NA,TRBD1,TGTGCCAGCAGTTTAGCAGGGGGCTCGTATGATACGCAGTATTTT,CASSLAGGSYDTQYF
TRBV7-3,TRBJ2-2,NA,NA,TGTGCCAGCATCCTCGGGGGGCTCACCGGGGAGCTGTTTTTT,CASILGGLTGELFF
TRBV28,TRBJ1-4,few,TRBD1,TGTGCCAGCAGTCCGGGGACAGCTAATGAAAAACTGTTTTTT,CASSPGTANEKLFF
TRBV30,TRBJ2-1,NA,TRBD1,TGTGCCTGGAGCTTCGGGACAGGGAATTTCGATGAGCAGTTCTTC,CAWSFGTGNFDEQFF